The clone carrying this TCR beta chain was picked up many times. Its antigen remains unidentified. This sample is drawn from a study of response to subunit inactivated influenza vaccine. General observations from the study: There was a suggestion from the authors that each seasonal influenza vaccination recruits few new T cells.

Unmatched junction bases numbered 2, after V lost 0 bases and J lost 0 bases. The germline CDR1 and CDR2 sequences are LGHNA and YNFKEQ. The CDR3 consists of 16 residues. TCRdb re-derived calls from the RT-PCR reads in MiXCR, one entry per CDR3 protein. In the table there are approximately 170,000 distinct CDR3 sequences, around 12% of which are singletons. The sample also formed part of further work on T cells expressing NK-cell markers. From that second work: Making the TCR beta cDNA relied on 5'RACE template switching with UMIs. The TCR beta repertoires were obtained from sorted CD3+CD56+NKG2C+, CD3+CD56+NKG2C- and CD3+CD56-NKG2C+ T cells. Just one sequenced donor of eight was HCMV-seronegative, while seven were seropositive. A handful of donors likewise had their CD3+CD56-NKG2C+ fraction led by these clonotypes.

This chain uses TRBV4-2 with TRBJ2-3; 8 nucleotides align to TRBD2. The sequence was collected from a man in his fifties or sixties who received an inactivated influenza vaccine. Sample: CD8+ T cells sorted from PBMCs, taken about 13 days after vaccination. The CDR3 nucleotides read TGTGCCAGCAGCCAAGATCGGGGGGGTAGCACAGATACGCAGTATTTT. Translating it yields CASSQDRGGSTDTQYF.